The 20 T cell receptor beta chains listed next were all sequenced from one sample in a study of control samples from healthy donors and cancer patients. Libraries were prepared by immunoSEQ multiplex PCR; TCRdb keeps only in-frame clonotypes and omits some of them. The top ten clones hold under 4% of a sample with almost 95,000 clones, about nine tenths of them seen once. Sequencing was done on a sample of blood. The receptors come from a young woman in good health.

The chain has TRBV9 and TRBJ1-2; 7 bases align to TRBD1. The J segment lost 1 base and the V segment lost 4 bases, leaving 10 bases of the junction unmatched. The CDR3 loop spans 16 amino acids. The germline gives CDR1 SGDLS, CDR2 YYNGEE. CDR3 in DNA: TGTGCCAGCAGCCCCCGGACAGGACCCTTTAACTATGGCTACACCTTC. Residues: CASSPRTGPFNYGYTF.

The V gene is TRBV3-1 (or the pseudogene TRBV3-2), the J gene TRBJ2-3, with D perhaps TRBD2 (7 bases). The germline CDR1 and CDR2 sequences are LGHDT and YNNKEL (reference sequence). This CDR3 is built from 15 residues. V dropped 7 bases and J dropped 2 bases, with 16 bases sitting between them. The CDR3 loop reads CASTGGGHYTDTQYF. CDR3 coding DNA: TGTGCCAGCACGGGGGGCGGACACTACACAGATACGCAGTATTTT.

The chain recombines TRBV3-1 (or the pseudogene TRBV3-2) with TRBJ2-7, with D tentatively TRBD1 or TRBD2 (5 bases each). This CDR3 spans 14 amino acids. V lost 6 bases and J lost 7, with 19 bases in between. In germline, CDR1 is LGHDT, CDR2 YNNKEL (reference sequence). CDR3 sequence reads: CASRPSTPGREQYF. In nucleotides, the CDR3 is TGTGCCAGCAGGCCAAGTACCCCAGGGAGAGAGCAGTACTTC.

The chain uses TRBV4-2 and TRBJ1-2; tentative D call: TRBD1 (5 bases). The V gene lost 3 bases and the J gene lost 4 bases, with 9 bases spanning the gap. Germline V gene data show CDR1 as LGHNA and CDR2 as YNFKEQ. This CDR3 has 13 residues. CDR3 residues: CASSHADSYGYTF. CDR3 DNA sequence: TGTGCCAGCAGCCATGCTGACAGCTATGGCTACACCTTC.

The rearrangement links TRBV19 to TRBJ2-7, with TRBD1 identical over 9 bases. J was trimmed by 2 bases and V by 3 bases; bases with no gene match: 5. Germline-derived CDR1 and CDR2 are LNHDA and SQIVND (reference sequence). The CDR3 is 15 residues long. In DNA, the CDR3 is TGTGCCAGTAGTATCACAGGGGGCCCCACCTACGAGCAGTACTTC. Translated: CASSITGGPTYEQYF.

This chain uses TRBV2 with TRBJ1-2; 9 bases line up with TRBD1. From germline, CDR1 is SNHLY and CDR2 FYNNEI. Trimming took 6 bases from V and 1 from J; bases not matched to a gene: 6. The CDR3 loop spans 15 amino acids. Written as DNA, the CDR3 is TGTGCCAGCAGGGGGACAGGGAGGGATAACTATGGCTACACCTTC. This sequence encodes CASRGTGRDNYGYTF.

The rearrangement joins TRBV12-3 or TRBV12-4 to TRBJ1-2; TRBD1 matches 8 bases. After removal of 6 bases from V and 8 bases from J, the junction contained 5 bases not matched to a gene. The CDR3 consists of 12 residues. The CDR3 DNA reads TGTGCCAGCAGGATACAGGGGGGAGGCTACACCTTC. Protein sequence: CASRIQGGGYTF.

This rearrangement joins TRBV27 to TRBJ1-1; 8 positions agree with TRBD1. CDR1 MNHEY and CDR2 SMNVEV come from the germline V gene (reference sequence). J lost 3 bases, V lost 5 bases, and 14 bases had no gene match. This CDR3 is built from 17 residues. The CDR3 DNA sequence: TGTGCCAGCAGTCTAGTACCGAGGACAGGGTATTACACTGAAGCTTTCTTT. Translated: CASSLVPRTGYYTEAFF.

A single count supports this clone. The V gene is TRBV6-6, the J gene TRBJ1-4, with 10 bases that match TRBD1. V was clipped by 5 bases and J by 5 bases; unmatched bases: 2. Germline loops: CDR1 MNHNY, CDR2 SVGAGI (reference sequence). The CDR3 loop spans 14 amino acids. DNA for the CDR3: TGTGCCAGCAGTAGGGACAGGGGAAATGAAAAACTGTTTTTT. Its translation is CASSRDRGNEKLFF.

The rearrangement links TRBV5-5 to TRBJ2-7, with D possibly TRBD2 on 6 matching bases. V was pared by 4 bases and J by 3 bases, with 17 bases between. In germline, CDR1 is SGHKS, CDR2 YYEKEE (reference sequence). The CDR3 loop spans 15 amino acids. The CDR3 sequence is CASSRSEGLVYEQYF. The CDR3 DNA reads as TGTGCCAGCAGCCGTTCGGAGGGGCTAGTCTACGAGCAGTACTTC.

In its sample, this clone was seen a few times. The gene calls are TRBV5-1 and TRBJ2-5, with D perhaps matching TRBD1 (5 bases). The germline V gene has CDR1 SGHRS and CDR2 YFSETQ. The CDR3 contains 15 residues. Trimming left V 5 bases short and J 2 bases short, with 16 bases between. The CDR3 region is CASRYGQGKQETQYF. In nucleotides, the CDR3 is TGCGCCAGCAGATATGGGCAGGGTAAGCAAGAGACCCAGTACTTC.

This chain joins TRBV9 and TRBJ1-2, with 10 nucleotides matching TRBD1. Looked up from germline, CDR1 is SGDLS and CDR2 is YYNGEE. The ends lost 3 bases at V and 3 bases at J; junction bases unmatched: 8. The CDR3 totals 16 residues. CDR3 DNA sequence: TGTGCCAGCAGCGAGAACCGGGACAGGGGAGACTATGGCTACACCTTC. It codes for CASSENRDRGDYGYTF.

The chain's CDR3 is CASSYSGLEAFF. In DNA form, the CDR3 reads TGTGCCAGCAGTTACTCGGGTCTAGAAGCTTTCTTT. The chain links TRBV6-6 to TRBJ1-1; D is undetermined. Germline V gene sequence: CDR1 MNHNY, CDR2 SVGAGI (reference sequence). This CDR3 comprises 12 residues. V was shortened by 0 bases and J by 8 bases, with 7 bases between the two germline ends.

The chain has TRBV4-1 and TRBJ1-2; 8 nucleotides match TRBD1. The V segment lost 2 bases and the J segment 8 bases; nucleotides outside the gene matches: 10. Germline values: CDR1 MGHRA, CDR2 YSYEKL. The CDR3 runs 15 residues. In DNA form, the CDR3 reads TGCGCCAGCAGCCAAACGAGGACAGGGTTGGGAGGCTACACCTTC. Its protein is CASSQTRTGLGGYTF.

The chain couples TRBV2 to TRBJ1-1; D perhaps matches TRBD1 (5 bases). The V gene lost 1 base and the J gene lost 10 bases, with 13 bases spanning the gap. The length of the CDR3 is 13 residues. Germline V lookup: CDR1 SNHLY, CDR2 FYNNEI. Written as DNA, the CDR3 is TGTGCCAGCAGTGAAGAAGCGGGACTGGGAGCTTTCTTT. Translation gives CASSEEAGLGAFF.

This clone has more than one count but fewer than ten. The chain carries TRBV7-3 and TRBJ2-5; tentatively, D is TRBD1 or TRBD2 (5 bases each). This CDR3 comprises 16 residues. Germline CDR1 SGHTA, CDR2 FQGTGA. The ends were cut back, 4 bases at V and 3 bases at J, with 18 bases in the middle. This CDR3 reads CASSYRPGTVEETQYF. DNA of the CDR3: TGTGCCAGCAGCTACCGCCCCGGGACCGTGGAAGAGACCCAGTACTTC.

The genes are TRBV7-9 and TRBJ1-2; D not resolved. Trimming stripped 7 bases from V and 4 bases from J, with 16 bases between. This CDR3 has 14 residues. Germline assignment: CDR1 SEHNR and CDR2 FQNEAQ (reference sequence). In DNA form, the CDR3 reads TGTGCCAGCACCTCGTACGGACGGAGCTATGGCTACACCTTC. Translation: CASTSYGRSYGYTF. Filled out from reference TRBV7-9 and TRBJ1-2, the complete variable domain reads DTGVSQNPRHKITKRGQNVTFRCDPISEHNRLYWYRQTLGQGPEFLTYFQNEAQLEKSRLLSDRFSAERPKGSFSTLEIQRTEQGDSAMYLCASTSYGRSYGYTFGSGTRLTVV.

The gene calls are TRBV6-6 and TRBJ2-5, with 7 positions matching TRBD2. CDR1 is MNHNY, CDR2 SVGAGI, per germline (reference sequence). V lost 6 bases and J lost 4; bases outside the gene matches: 5. The CDR3 sequence is 13 residues long. The CDR3 loop reads CASREPGGETQYF. The CDR3 DNA is TGTGCCAGCAGGGAGCCGGGGGGAGAGACCCAGTACTTC.

This CDR3 is CASSIGGSHQPQHF. The CDR3 bases are TGTGCCAGTAGTATCGGGGGGAGCCATCAGCCCCAGCATTTT. This sequence joins TRBV19 and TRBJ1-5; D may be TRBD1 (5 bases). The CDR3 spans 14 residues. Germline assignment: CDR1 LNHDA and CDR2 SQIVND (reference sequence). V gave up 3 bases and J gave up 5 bases, with 11 bases separating them.

V is TRBV11-2 and J is TRBJ2-7; D possibly uses TRBD1 or TRBD2 (5 bases each). The germline CDR1 and CDR2 sequences are SGHAT and FQNNGV. V was clipped by 4 bases and J by 4 bases, with 14 bases between them. The CDR3 spans 14 residues. CDR3 sequence reads: CASSSNTGPYEQYF. CDR3 nucleotide sequence: TGTGCCAGCAGCTCTAATACGGGGCCATACGAGCAGTACTTC.